This TCR beta chain was sequenced during a study of T-cell reconstitution after alpha-beta-depleted transplantation in children (dated by TCRdb to 2016 to 2017). Broadly, across the study: The study quantitatively tracked T-cell immune reconstitution after TCRalphabeta/CD19-depleted allogeneic hematopoietic cell transplantation in children using TCR repertoire profiling.

The library came from PCR. TCRdb shows the sequencer as Illumina HiSeq 2500. TCR library preparation used molecular barcoding, with unique molecular identifiers applied to normalize quantification of the TCRbeta repertoire. TCRdb handled the public reads itself, with Q25 trimming in fastp and clone calling in MiXCR, and kept productive beta chains. Every entry covers one CDR3 protein and lists the most common genes and DNA from its rows. Across this sample there are around 480,000 distinct CDR3 sequences, with about 33% seen only once. The ten largest clones capture more than 2% of the sample. With regard to this clonotype: The antigen it recognizes is unknown. Base qualities are not provided; no much larger clone lies one nucleotide away.

Relative to germline, V is 3 bases shorter and J is 9 bases shorter, with 12 bases between their ends. From the cysteine up to the phenylalanine, the CDR3 has a length of 13 residues. Just the 39-base CDR3 DNA is kept, in frame starting at base 1. Here the sequenced sample was PBMCs from the stem cell graft donor, taken from the stem cell graft. The TCR comes from a human donor who donated a stem cell graft to a child with aplastic anemia. This chain joins TRBV12-3 or TRBV12-4 to TRBJ2-1; matching of 5 bases hints at TRBD2 as the D gene. The DNA sequence is given as TGTGCCAGCAGTTTTCAGCTAGCAGTTGAGCAGTTCTTC. Translated, this gives CASSFQLAVEQFF.